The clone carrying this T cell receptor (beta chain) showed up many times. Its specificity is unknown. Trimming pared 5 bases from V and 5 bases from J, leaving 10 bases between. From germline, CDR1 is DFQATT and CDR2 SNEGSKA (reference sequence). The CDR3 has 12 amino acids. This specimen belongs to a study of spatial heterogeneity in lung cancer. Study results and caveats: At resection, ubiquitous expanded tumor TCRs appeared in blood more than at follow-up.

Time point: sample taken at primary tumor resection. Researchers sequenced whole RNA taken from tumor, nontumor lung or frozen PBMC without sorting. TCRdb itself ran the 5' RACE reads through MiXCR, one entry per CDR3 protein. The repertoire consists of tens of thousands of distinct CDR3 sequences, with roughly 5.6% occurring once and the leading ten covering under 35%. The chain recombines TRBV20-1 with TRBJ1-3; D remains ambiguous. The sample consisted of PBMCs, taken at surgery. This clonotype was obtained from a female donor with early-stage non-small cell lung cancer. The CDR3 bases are TGCAGTGCTCCTTTTATCCGAAACACCATATATTTT. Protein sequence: CSAPFIRNTIYF.